This T cell receptor (beta chain) originates from a study of Ad26.COV2.S vaccination and SARS-CoV-2 variants. Turning to the study itself: Into the muscle, Ad26.COV2.S was dosed once or twice, 56 days apart.

Regarding this clone: The antigen is undetermined.

Repertoires were generated with immunoSEQ multiplex PCR, while TCRdb's copy carries only in-frame clones and drops some. The table includes 350,000 to 500,000 clones, 90% detected once. General study findings and limits: Reports say spike-specific CD8+ and CD4+ T cell responses covered substantial breadth after vaccination.

Sample treatment: 19 received Ad26.COV2.S at low or high dose, single or two shots; roughly five received placebo; per-sample allocation not given. It was on day 63 after the first vaccine or placebo injection that samples were taken. Within Boston, the person who donated was an adult of 18-55 years. Germline lookup yields CDR1 SGHAT and CDR2 FQNNGV. V lost 2 bases to trimming and J lost 6 bases; unmatched junction nucleotides: 9. The CDR3 sequence is 15 residues long. Sequencing used peripheral blood, obtained in a trial of Ad26.COV2.S vaccine versus placebo. This TCR came from a person between 18 and 59 years old who received the Ad26.COV2.S COVID-19 vaccine or a placebo. The rearrangement joins TRBV11-2 to TRBJ2-7, with 8 bases identical to TRBD1. For the CDR3, the DNA is TGTGCCAGCAGCTTAAGGTCGGACAGGGAGAGCGAGCAGTACTTC. Translated: CASSLRSDRESEQYF.